One sample yielded the 22 T cell receptor beta chains listed below, sequenced in a study of cytomegalovirus exposure and HLA in healthy donors. Researchers ran the PCR with 60 Vbeta and 13 Jbeta primers. Clones were sequenced by immunoSEQ multiplex PCR, and TCRdb holds only the in-frame ones, with some missing. This sample has 100,000 to 150,000 clones, with roughly 80% found just once. Material: PBMCs. The receptors originated from a woman aged 40 to 50 in good health and CMV-seropositive.

The chain employs TRBV29-1 and TRBJ2-5; 8 bases match TRBD2. With the DNA end fitting TRBJ2-7 better, the J assignment may be wrong. Germline assignment: CDR1 SQVTM and CDR2 ANQGSEA. The CDR3 runs 12 residues. Here the CDR3 reads CSVSTSVPEQYF. The CDR3 DNA follows: TGCAGCGTTTCGACTAGCGTACCCGAGCAGTACTTC.

This clone turned up a few times. This chain joins TRBV5-5 and TRBJ1-1; D is unclear. CDR1 SGHKS and CDR2 YYEKEE come from the germline V gene (reference sequence). Trimming stripped 1 base from V and 2 bases from J, with 9 bases between. CDR3 size: 14 residues. CDR3 sequence: CASSLIKINTEAFF. The CDR3 DNA reads TGTGCCAGCAGCTTGATCAAAATCAACACTGAAGCTTTCTTT.

The rearrangement joins TRBV4-3 to TRBJ2-4; TRBD2 matches at 7 bases. CDR3 length: 15 amino acids. The junction had 9 bases not matched to a gene; V was cut back by 3 bases and J by 7 bases. CDR1 LGHNA and CDR2 YSLEER come from the germline V gene. The CDR3 coding sequence is TGCGCCAGCAGCCAGCAGGTGGGGGGGAAGAACATTCAGTACTTC. Its protein product is CASSQQVGGKNIQYF.

This chain links TRBV2 with TRBJ1-1; TRBD1 matches 7 bases. V was pared by 3 bases and J by 7 bases, with 11 bases of the junction left unmatched. Germline CDR1 is SNHLY and CDR2 is FYNNEI. The CDR3 contains 15 residues. The CDR3 sequence: CASSDRGRGFSEAFF. The CDR3 DNA follows: TGTGCCAGCAGTGATAGGGGCAGGGGGTTCAGTGAAGCTTTCTTT.

A single count supports this clone. The chain has TRBV10-2 and TRBJ1-1, with D perhaps TRBD1 (5 bases). CDR3 length: 13 amino acids. V shed 5 bases and J shed 1 base, with 8 bases lying between them. Germline-derived CDR1 and CDR2 are WSHSY and SAAADI. The CDR3 loop reads CASSITGNTEAFF. The CDR3 DNA is TGCGCCAGCAGTATAACAGGGAACACTGAAGCTTTCTTT.

Only a few counts were recorded for this clone. V usage is TRBV29-1 and J usage is TRBJ1-1; 8 nucleotides agree with TRBD1. This CDR3 has 14 amino acids. Germline V gene lookup returns CDR1 SQVTM and CDR2 ANQGSEA. J was trimmed by 5 bases and V by 3 bases; bases with no gene match: 8. CDR3 in amino acids: CSVEMGYRGTEAFF. Here the CDR3 DNA reads TGCAGCGTTGAGATGGGTTACAGGGGGACTGAAGCTTTCTTT.

This clone was seen just once. This chain uses TRBV4-2 with TRBJ2-7; 9 nucleotides agree with TRBD1. J gave up 3 bases and V 5 bases, and 11 bases lay outside the gene matches. The CDR3 totals 16 residues. Germline assignment: CDR1 LGHNA and CDR2 YNFKEQ. CDR3 residues: CASSEHRDRVFYEQYF. For the CDR3, the DNA is TGTGCCAGCAGCGAACACCGGGACAGGGTCTTCTACGAGCAGTACTTC.

The chain couples TRBV7-2 to TRBJ1-3; D is undetermined. Trimming removed 5 bases at V and 4 bases at J, with 9 bases between. The CDR3 runs to 13 residues. CDR1 is SGHTA, CDR2 FQGNSA, per germline. The CDR3 sequence is CASSPLQGNTIYF. In nucleotides, the CDR3 is TGTGCCAGCAGCCCGTTACAAGGAAACACCATATATTTT.

Notes on this clone: At one of its ends the junction is not consistent with the germline gene, which may arise from a read error. The V and J genes are TRBV11-2 and TRBJ2-7; possibly TRBD2 for D (6 bases). This CDR3 is 15 amino acids long. The germline V gene has CDR1 SGHAT and CDR2 FQNNGV. Written as DNA, the CDR3 is TGTACCAGCAGCTTAGAAGGAGGGATTCCCTACGAGCAGTACTTC. This translates into CTSSLEGGIPYEQYF.

V usage is TRBV9 and J usage is TRBJ1-1; D might be TRBD1 (5 bases). The CDR3 sequence is 14 residues long. Germline-derived CDR1 and CDR2 are SGDLS and YYNGEE. V gave up 2 bases and J gave up 5 bases, with 13 bases separating them. The CDR3 region has the DNA TGTGCCAGCAGCGTGGACGAGGGGAGGACTGAAGCTTTCTTT. The encoded protein is CASSVDEGRTEAFF.

This clone has just a few counts. The CDR3 spells CASSLFQGPGYTF. The CDR3 nucleotides read TGTGCCAGCAGTTTATTTCAGGGCCCTGGCTACACCTTC. This rearrangement joins TRBV28 to TRBJ1-2; weak D call: TRBD1 (5 bases). The CDR3 loop spans 13 amino acids. V was clipped by 1 base and J by 7 bases, with 10 bases between them. Germline lookup yields CDR1 MDHEN and CDR2 SYDVKM.

The genes are TRBV27 and TRBJ2-3, with 9 bases lining up with TRBD2. Germline V gives CDR1 MNHEY, CDR2 SMNVEV (reference sequence). The V gene end was trimmed by 5 bases and the J gene end by 3 bases; junction bases not matched to a gene: 6. The CDR3 loop spans 15 amino acids. This chain's CDR3 is CASSVAGVRTDTQYF. CDR3 in DNA: TGTGCCAGCAGTGTAGCGGGGGTTAGGACAGATACGCAGTATTTT.

The chain recombines TRBV7-2 with TRBJ2-1; 10 positions match TRBD2. The CDR3 has 17 residues. Germline CDR1 and CDR2: SGHTA and FQGNSA. The trim removed 3 bases at V and 1 base at J, leaving 6 bases unmatched. CDR3 in DNA: TGTGCCAGCAGCTTCACGTCTAGCGGGGGTTCCTACAATGAGCAGTTCTTC. Translating gives CASSFTSSGGSYNEQFF.

This clone was seen only once. This chain links TRBV5-6 with TRBJ1-1; TRBD1 agrees at 12 bases. The germline V gene has CDR1 SGHDT and CDR2 YYEEEE. The CDR3 consists of 15 residues. V dropped 5 bases and J dropped 11; count of bases not matched to a gene: 13. The DNA of the CDR3 is TGTGCCAGCAGTTACTCCGGGACAGGGGGCGGAGGGGCTTTCTTT. This gives the protein CASSYSGTGGGGAFF. Drawing the rest from reference TRBV5-6 and TRBJ1-1, the complete variable domain is DAGVTQSPTHLIKTRGQQVTLRCSPKSGHDTVSWYQQALGQGPQFIFQYYEEEERQRGNFPDRFSGHQFPNYSSELNVNALLLGDSALYLCASSYSGTGGGGAFFGQGTRLTVV.

This clone appeared a few times. The J gene is TRBJ2-7, the V gene TRBV28; D may be TRBD2 (5 bases). V lost 4 bases to trimming and J lost 3 bases, with 13 bases between them. The CDR3 covers 14 residues. Germline values: CDR1 MDHEN, CDR2 SYDVKM. CDR3 sequence: CASSSQSGGYEQYF. DNA of the CDR3: TGTGCCAGCAGTTCCCAAAGCGGTGGCTACGAGCAGTACTTC.

This clone was counted a single time. The CDR3 region has the DNA TGCGCCAGCAGCTTACAGGGGGCGCTGAACGAGCAGTACTTC. Translation gives CASSLQGALNEQYF. The rearrangement joins TRBV5-1 to TRBJ2-7, with TRBD1 identical over 9 bases. The germline V gene has CDR1 SGHRS and CDR2 YFSETQ. This CDR3 contains 14 residues. Germline trimming cut 2 bases from V and 5 bases from J; bases unmatched to any gene: 5.

The genes are TRBV4-1 and TRBJ2-7; 9 bases map to TRBD2. CDR1 and CDR2 (germline): MGHRA, YSYEKL. The CDR3 runs 16 residues. With V trimmed by 0 bases and J by 11 bases, 14 bases remained unmatched. The CDR3 DNA is TGCGCCAGCAGCCAAGATAGACCAGCGGGGGGCTCTATGAAGTACTTC. Translating gives CASSQDRPAGGSMKYF.

The chain joins TRBV7-8 to TRBJ2-2, with 8 bases identical to TRBD1. V shed 5 bases, J shed 6 bases, and the junction held 17 bases outside the gene matches. This CDR3 spans 18 amino acids. The germline V gene has CDR1 SGHVS and CDR2 FQNEAQ. CDR3 DNA sequence: TGTGCCAGCAGCCTTCGGGGATATGGACAGGGAATGGCCGGGGAGCTGTTTTTT. Residues: CASSLRGYGQGMAGELFF.

The V call is TRBV7-7, the J call TRBJ1-4; D might be TRBD1 (6 bases). CDR1 is SSHAT and CDR2 is FNYEAQ in the germline V gene (reference sequence). The length of the CDR3 is 18 residues. Between the trimmed V and J ends, which lost 4 bases and 0 bases, there was a span of 18 bases. The CDR3 loop reads CASSSPVDRRTTNEKLFF. In DNA, the CDR3 is TGTGCCAGCAGCTCCCCGGTTGACAGGAGAACAACTAATGAAAAACTGTTTTTT.

V and J are TRBV6-5 and TRBJ2-1; D ambiguous. The V gene's germline CDR1 is MNHEY and CDR2 SVGAGI. CDR3 length: 14 residues. Trimming shortened V by 1 base and J by 7 bases, and 11 bases separated the two germline ends. The CDR3 DNA reads as TGTGCCAGCAGTTACTACGGTGCGAGAAATGAGCAGTTCTTC. Amino acids: CASSYYGARNEQFF.

The chain has TRBV5-6 and TRBJ2-5; the match to TRBD2 covers 13 bases. The J call is in doubt because the DNA end fits TRBJ2-7 better. The CDR3 runs to 15 residues. CDR1 and CDR2 (germline): SGHDT, YYEEEE. The CDR3 coding sequence is TGTGCCAGCAGCTTACTAGCGGGAGGGAACTACGAGCAGTACTTC. Protein: CASSLLAGGNYEQYF.

This chain uses TRBV27 with TRBJ2-7; perhaps TRBD2 as D (6 bases). CDR1 and CDR2 from the germline V gene are MNHEY and SMNVEV (reference sequence). Trimming took 1 base from V and 1 from J, leaving 11 bases between them. The CDR3 is made up of 15 amino acids. The CDR3 DNA sequence: TGTGCCAGCAGTTTATGGGGGGAGTGGTCCTACGAGCAGTACTTC. Translated: CASSLWGEWSYEQYF.